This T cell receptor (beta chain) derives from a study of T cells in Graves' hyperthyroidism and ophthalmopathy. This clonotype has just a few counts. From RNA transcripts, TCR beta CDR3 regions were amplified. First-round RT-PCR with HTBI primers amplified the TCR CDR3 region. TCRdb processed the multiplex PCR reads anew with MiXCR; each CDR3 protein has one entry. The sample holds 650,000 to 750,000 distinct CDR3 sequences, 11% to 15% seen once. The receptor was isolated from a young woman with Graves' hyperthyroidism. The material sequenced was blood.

This chain's CDR3 is CASSPPGPDLETQYF. CDR3 nucleotide sequence: TGTGCCAGCTCCCCCCCGGGGCCTGATTTGGAGACCCAGTACTTC. The gene calls are TRBV18 and TRBJ2-5; D could derive from TRBD1 or TRBD2 (5 bases each). Trimming left V 6 bases short and J 5 bases short, with 19 bases between. Looked up from germline, CDR1 is KGHSH and CDR2 is LQKENI. This CDR3 comprises 15 residues.